The sequence of this T cell receptor (beta chain) was determined in a study of cytomegalovirus exposure and HLA in healthy donors. General study results and limits: In an earlier analysis, in 587 donors, most V segments appeared productive either ~90% or ~30% of the time.

Use of 60 Vbeta and 13 Jbeta primers characterized the PCR. Sequencing used immunoSEQ multiplex PCR; TCRdb keeps in-frame clones, though not all of them. The table has under 200,000 clones, around 79% seen once. Per germline, CDR1 SQVTM and CDR2 ANQGSEA. V lost 6 bases to trimming and J lost 8 bases, with 13 bases between them. The CDR3 contains 11 residues. This clone was seen a handful of times. Its specificity is unknown. The source material was PBMCs. This chain uses TRBV29-1 with TRBJ1-2; unclear D gene. The receptor was isolated from a female donor in good health and CMV-seronegative. The CDR3 reads CSVIQRNGYTF. CDR3 DNA sequence: TGCAGCGTCATACAACGAAACGGCTACACCTTC.